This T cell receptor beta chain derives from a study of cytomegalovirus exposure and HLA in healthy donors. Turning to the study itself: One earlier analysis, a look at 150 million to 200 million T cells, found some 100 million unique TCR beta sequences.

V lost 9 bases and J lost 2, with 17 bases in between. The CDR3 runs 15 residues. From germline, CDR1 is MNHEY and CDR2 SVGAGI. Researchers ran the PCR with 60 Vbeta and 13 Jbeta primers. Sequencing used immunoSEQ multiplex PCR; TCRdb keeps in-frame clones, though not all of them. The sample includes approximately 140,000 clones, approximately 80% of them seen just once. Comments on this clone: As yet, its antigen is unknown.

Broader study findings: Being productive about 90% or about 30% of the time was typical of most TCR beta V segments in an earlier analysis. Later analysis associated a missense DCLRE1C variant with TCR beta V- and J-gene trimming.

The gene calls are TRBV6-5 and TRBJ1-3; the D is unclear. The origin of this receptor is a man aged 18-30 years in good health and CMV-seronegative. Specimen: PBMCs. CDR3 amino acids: CASSRGSPTGNTIYF. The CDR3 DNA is TGTGCCAGTTCCAGAGGGTCACCTACTGGAAACACCATATATTTT.